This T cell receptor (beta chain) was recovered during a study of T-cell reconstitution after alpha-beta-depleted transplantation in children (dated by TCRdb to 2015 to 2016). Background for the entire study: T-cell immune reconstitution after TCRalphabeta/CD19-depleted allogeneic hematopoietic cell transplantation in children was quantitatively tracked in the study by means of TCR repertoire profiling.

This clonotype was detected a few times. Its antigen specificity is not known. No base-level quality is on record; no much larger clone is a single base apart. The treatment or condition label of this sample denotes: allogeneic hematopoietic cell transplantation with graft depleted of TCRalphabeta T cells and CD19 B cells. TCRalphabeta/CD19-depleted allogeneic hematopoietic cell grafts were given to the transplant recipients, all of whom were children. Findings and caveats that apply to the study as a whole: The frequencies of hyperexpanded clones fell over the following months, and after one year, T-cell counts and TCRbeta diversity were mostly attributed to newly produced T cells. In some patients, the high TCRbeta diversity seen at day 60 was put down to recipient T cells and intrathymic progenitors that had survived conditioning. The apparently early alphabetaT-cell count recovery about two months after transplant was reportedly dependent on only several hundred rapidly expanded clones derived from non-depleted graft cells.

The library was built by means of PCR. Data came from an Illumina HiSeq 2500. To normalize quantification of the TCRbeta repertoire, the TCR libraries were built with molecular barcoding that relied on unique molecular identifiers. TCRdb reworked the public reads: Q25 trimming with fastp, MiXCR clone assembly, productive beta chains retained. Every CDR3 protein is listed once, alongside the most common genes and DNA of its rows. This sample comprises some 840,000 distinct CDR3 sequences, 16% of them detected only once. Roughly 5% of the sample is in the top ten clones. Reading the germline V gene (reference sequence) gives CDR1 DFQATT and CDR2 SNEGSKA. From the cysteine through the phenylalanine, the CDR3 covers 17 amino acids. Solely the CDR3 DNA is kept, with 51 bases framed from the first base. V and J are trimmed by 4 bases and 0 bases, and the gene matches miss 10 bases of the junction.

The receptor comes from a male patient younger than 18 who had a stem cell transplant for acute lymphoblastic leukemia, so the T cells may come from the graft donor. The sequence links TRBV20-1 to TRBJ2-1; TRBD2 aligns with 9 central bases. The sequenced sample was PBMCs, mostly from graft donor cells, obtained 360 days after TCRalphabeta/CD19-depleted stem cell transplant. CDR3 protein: CSAILIAGVNSYNEQFF. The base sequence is TGCAGTGCTATTCTGATAGCGGGAGTTAACTCCTACAATGAGCAGTTCTTC.